This T cell receptor beta chain came from a study of T cell repertoires in cytomegalovirus infection (dated 2019 in TCRdb). Background on the whole study: The peptide stimulations were aimed at well-studied HLA-B-restricted epitopes as well as recently identified HLA-C-restricted CMV epitopes, whose presentation resists viral immunomodulation. Donor HLA type was relevant to the analysis, because carriage of CMV infection together with the matching HLA type was indicated by public TCR beta signatures.

Explained via the paper, the treatment or condition label denotes: in vitro stimulation with specific CMV peptide epitopes to enrich CMV-specific T cells. This clonotype showed up just a few times. There is no known antigen for this receptor. No qualities accompany the bases; no much larger clone lies one base away. Results the study describes overall, beyond this receptor: Cumulative frequency of public TCR beta family members discriminated carriers of CMV infection plus the relevant HLA type in this cohort and an independent roughly 330-donor cohort. In the ex vivo response, HLA-C-restricted CMV-specific TCR beta clonotypes were dominant, and in two of eight donors the single most frequent clonotype came from this HLA-C-restricted group.

The CDR3 runs 14 amino acids, cysteine and phenylalanine included. The read is trimmed to its CDR3 DNA, 42 bases read in frame from base 1. V loses 2 bases at its end and J loses 5 bases; junction bases beyond the gene matches: 8. According to the germline V gene (reference sequence), CDR1 reads DFQATT and CDR2 reads SNEGSKA. Sequencing used an Illumina HiSeq 1500. TCRdb trimmed public reads at Q25 via fastp, called clones via MiXCR and kept in-frame beta chains. All rows with the same CDR3 protein become a single entry with the most common DNA and genes. The sample table records approximately 910,000 distinct CDR3 sequences; 25% to 40% of these occur just once. 13% of the sample belongs to the ten largest clones.

This sequence was found in a human donor in good health (CMV status not recorded). Some clones in this sample may be carry-over from other donors' samples. The rearranged segments are TRBV20-1 and TRBJ2-5, with 7 bases aligning to TRBD1. The material was cultured CD8+ T cells from PBMCs, obtained from culture after CMV antigen stimulation. The CDR3 region: CSARTPTGVETQYF. The bases are TGCAGTGCTAGAACCCCTACAGGGGTCGAGACCCAGTACTTC.